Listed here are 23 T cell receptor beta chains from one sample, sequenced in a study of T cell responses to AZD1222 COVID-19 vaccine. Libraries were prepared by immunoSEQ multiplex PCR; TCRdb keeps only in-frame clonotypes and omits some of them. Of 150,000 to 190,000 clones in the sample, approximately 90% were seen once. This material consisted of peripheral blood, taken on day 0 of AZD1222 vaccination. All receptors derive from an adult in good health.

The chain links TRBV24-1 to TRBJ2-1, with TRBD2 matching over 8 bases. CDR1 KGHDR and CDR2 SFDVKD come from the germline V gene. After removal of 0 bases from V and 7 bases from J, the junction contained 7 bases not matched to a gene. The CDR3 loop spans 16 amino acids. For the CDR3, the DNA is TGTGCCACCAGTGATTTGGAGATAGCGGGAAGGAATGAGCAGTTCTTC. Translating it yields CATSDLEIAGRNEQFF.

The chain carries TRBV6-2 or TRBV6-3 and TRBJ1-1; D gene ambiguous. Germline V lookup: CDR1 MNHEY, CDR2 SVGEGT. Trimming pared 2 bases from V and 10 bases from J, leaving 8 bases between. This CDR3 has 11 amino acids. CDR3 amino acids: CASSYGVSAFF. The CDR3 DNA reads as TGTGCCAGCAGTTACGGCGTATCAGCTTTCTTT.

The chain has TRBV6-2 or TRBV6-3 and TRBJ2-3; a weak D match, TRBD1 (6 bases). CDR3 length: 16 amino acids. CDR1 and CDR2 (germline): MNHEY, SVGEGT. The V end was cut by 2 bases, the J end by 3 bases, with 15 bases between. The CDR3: CASSYRPGVVTDTQYF. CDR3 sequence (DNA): TGTGCCAGCAGTTACCGACCAGGGGTGGTGACAGATACGCAGTATTTT.

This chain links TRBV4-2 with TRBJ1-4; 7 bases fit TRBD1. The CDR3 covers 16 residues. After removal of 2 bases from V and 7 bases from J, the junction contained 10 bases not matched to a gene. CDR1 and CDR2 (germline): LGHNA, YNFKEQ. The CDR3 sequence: CASSQYNRGRSEKLFF. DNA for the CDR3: TGTGCCAGCAGCCAATATAACAGGGGACGGAGTGAAAAACTGTTTTTT.

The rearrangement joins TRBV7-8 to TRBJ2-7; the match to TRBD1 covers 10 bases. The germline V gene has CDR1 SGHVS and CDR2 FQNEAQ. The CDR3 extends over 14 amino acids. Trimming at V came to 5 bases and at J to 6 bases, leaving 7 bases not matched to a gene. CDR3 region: CASSMPGQGPEQYF. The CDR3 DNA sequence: TGTGCCAGCAGCATGCCGGGACAGGGGCCCGAGCAGTACTTC.

CDR3 nucleotides: TGCGCCAGCACCCGAGGGAACCAAGAGACCCAGTACTTC. Translation gives CASTRGNQETQYF. The chain is built from TRBV5-1 and TRBJ2-5; the D gene is possibly TRBD2 (5 bases). Looked up from germline, CDR1 is SGHRS and CDR2 is YFSETQ. The CDR3 runs 13 residues. Trimming pared 6 bases from V and 0 bases from J, leaving 9 bases between.

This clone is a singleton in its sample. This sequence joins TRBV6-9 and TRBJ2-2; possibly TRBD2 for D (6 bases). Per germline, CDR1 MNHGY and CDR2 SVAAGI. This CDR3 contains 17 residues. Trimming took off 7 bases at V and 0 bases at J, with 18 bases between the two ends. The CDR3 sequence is CASNRRWRVSNTGELFF. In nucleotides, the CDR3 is TGTGCCAGCAACAGAAGGTGGAGGGTGTCGAACACCGGGGAGCTGTTTTTT.

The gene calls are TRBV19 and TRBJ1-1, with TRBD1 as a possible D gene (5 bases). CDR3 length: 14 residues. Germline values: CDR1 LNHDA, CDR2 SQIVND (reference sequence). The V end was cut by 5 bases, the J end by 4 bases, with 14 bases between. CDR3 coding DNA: TGTGCCAGTAGTCTAAAAAGGGGAATCACTGAAGCTTTCTTT. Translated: CASSLKRGITEAFF.

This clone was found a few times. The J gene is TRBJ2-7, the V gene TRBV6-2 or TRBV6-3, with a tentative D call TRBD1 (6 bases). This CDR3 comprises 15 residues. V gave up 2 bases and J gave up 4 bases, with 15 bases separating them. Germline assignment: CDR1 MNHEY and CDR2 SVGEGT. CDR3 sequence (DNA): TGTGCCAGCAGTTACCCAGGACAAGGGACATACGAGCAGTACTTC. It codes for CASSYPGQGTYEQYF.

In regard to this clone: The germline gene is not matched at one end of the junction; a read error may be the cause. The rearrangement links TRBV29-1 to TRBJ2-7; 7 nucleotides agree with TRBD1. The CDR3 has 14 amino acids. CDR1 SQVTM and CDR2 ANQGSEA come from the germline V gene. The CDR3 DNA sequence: TGCAGCGTTAAAGAGGGGACAGCCTTCTACGAGCAGTACTTC. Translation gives CSVKEGTAFYEQYF.

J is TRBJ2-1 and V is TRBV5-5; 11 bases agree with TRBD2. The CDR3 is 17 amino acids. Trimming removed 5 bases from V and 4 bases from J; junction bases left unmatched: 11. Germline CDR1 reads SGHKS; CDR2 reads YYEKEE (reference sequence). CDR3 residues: CASRKVGGLAVYNEQFF. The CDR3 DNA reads TGTGCCAGCAGGAAAGTAGGGGGACTAGCGGTTTACAATGAGCAGTTCTTC.

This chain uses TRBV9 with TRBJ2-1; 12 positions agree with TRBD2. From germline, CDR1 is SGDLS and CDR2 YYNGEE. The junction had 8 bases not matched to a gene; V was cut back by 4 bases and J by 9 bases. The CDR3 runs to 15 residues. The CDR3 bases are TGTGCCAGCAGCTTCCTAGCGGGAGGGCCAGGTGAGCAGTTCTTC. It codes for CASSFLAGGPGEQFF.

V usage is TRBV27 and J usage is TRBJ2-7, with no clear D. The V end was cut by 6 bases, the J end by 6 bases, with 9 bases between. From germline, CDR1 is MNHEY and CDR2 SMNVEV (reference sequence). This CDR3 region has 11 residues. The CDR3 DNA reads TGTGCCAGCAGAAGTTTGGGCGAGCAGTACTTC. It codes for CASRSLGEQYF.

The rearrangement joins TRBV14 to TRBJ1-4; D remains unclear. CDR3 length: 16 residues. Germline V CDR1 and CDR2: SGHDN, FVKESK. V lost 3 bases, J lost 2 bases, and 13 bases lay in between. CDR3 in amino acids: CASSHVELGTNEKLFF. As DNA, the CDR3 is TGTGCCAGCAGCCATGTAGAGCTTGGGACTAATGAAAAACTGTTTTTT.

The CDR3 nucleotides read TGTGCCAGCAGCTTCGGGGATGGCTACACCTTC. It specifies CASSFGDGYTF. The chain is built from TRBV11-2 and TRBJ1-2; D is unresolved. The CDR3 runs 11 residues. V dropped 3 bases and J dropped 6 bases, with 5 bases sitting between them. CDR1 and CDR2 from the germline V gene are SGHAT and FQNNGV.

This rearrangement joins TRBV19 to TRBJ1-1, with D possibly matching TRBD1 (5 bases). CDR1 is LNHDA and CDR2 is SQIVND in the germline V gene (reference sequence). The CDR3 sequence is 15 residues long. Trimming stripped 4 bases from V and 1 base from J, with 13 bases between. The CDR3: CASSKVQEGNTEAFF. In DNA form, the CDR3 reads TGTGCCAGTAGTAAAGTACAGGAGGGGAACACTGAAGCTTTCTTT.

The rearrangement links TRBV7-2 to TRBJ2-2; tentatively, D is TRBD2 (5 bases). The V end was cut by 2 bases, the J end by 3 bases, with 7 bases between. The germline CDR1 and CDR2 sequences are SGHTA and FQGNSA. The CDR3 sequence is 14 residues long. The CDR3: CASSLSRDTGELFF. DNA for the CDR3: TGTGCCAGCAGCTTATCGAGGGACACCGGGGAGCTGTTTTTT.

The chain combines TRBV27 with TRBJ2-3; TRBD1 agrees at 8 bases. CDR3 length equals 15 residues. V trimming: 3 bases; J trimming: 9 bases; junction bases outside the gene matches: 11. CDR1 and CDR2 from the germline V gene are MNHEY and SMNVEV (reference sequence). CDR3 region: CASSLSGGMQATQYF. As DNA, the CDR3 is TGTGCCAGCAGTTTGTCAGGGGGCATGCAAGCAACGCAGTATTTT.

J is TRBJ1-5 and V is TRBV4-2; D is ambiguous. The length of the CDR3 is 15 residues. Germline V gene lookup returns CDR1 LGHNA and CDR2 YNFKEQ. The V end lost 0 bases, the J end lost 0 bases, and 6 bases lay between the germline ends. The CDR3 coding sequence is TGTGCCAGCAGCCAAGAATGGGCTAGCAATCAGCCCCAGCATTTT. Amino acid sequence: CASSQEWASNQPQHF.

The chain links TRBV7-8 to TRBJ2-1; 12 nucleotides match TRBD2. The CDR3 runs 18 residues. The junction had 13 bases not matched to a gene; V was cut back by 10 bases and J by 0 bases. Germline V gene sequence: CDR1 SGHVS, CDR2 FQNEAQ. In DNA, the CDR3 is TGTGCCACCTATGGACTAGCGGGAACCTTGGGCTCCTACAATGAGCAGTTCTTC. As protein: CATYGLAGTLGSYNEQFF.

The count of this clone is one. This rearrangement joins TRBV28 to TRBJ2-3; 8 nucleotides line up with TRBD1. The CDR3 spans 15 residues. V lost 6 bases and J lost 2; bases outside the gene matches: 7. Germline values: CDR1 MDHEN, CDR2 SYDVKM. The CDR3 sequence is CASSSEQGVTDTQYF. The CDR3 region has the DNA TGTGCCAGCAGCAGCGAACAGGGGGTCACAGATACGCAGTATTTT.

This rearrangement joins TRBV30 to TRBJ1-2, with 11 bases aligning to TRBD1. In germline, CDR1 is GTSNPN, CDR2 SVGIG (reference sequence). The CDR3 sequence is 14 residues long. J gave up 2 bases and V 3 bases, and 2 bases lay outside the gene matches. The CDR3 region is CAWRGQGANYGYTF. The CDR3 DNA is TGTGCCTGGAGAGGACAGGGGGCGAACTATGGCTACACCTTC.

The CDR3 loop reads CATSTAYEAFF. Written as DNA, the CDR3 is TGTGCCACCTCGACCGCCTATGAAGCTTTCTTT. V usage is TRBV28 and J usage is TRBJ1-1, with no clear D. The CDR3 is 11 amino acids. Germline loops: CDR1 MDHEN, CDR2 SYDVKM. Trimming removed 10 bases at V and 7 bases at J, with 13 bases between.